This T cell receptor (beta chain) was identified during a study of cytomegalovirus exposure and HLA in healthy donors. Remarks on this clone: Its antigen remains unknown.

Germline CDR1 reads SEHNR; CDR2 reads FQNEAQ (reference sequence). CDR3 length: 13 amino acids. The ends lost 6 bases at V and 9 bases at J; junction bases unmatched: 8. Regarding the study as a whole: Presence/absence analyses assumed roughly uniform sequencing depth across donors, which may not hold. TCR association rates varied by HLA locus in a later analysis, with DRB1 highest and HLA-C lowest. Diagnosis of cytomegalovirus status made by the classifier reportedly showed high specificity and sensitivity.

The PCR had 60 Vbeta and 13 Jbeta primers. Produced via immunoSEQ multiplex PCR; TCRdb's table is partial and in-frame only. The sample yields approximately 140,000 clones, of which the top ten take up less than 2%. The sample taken for sequencing was PBMCs. The TCR originated in a woman aged 40 to 49 in good health and CMV-seronegative. The V gene is TRBV7-9, the J gene TRBJ2-1; TRBD2 matches 7 bases. DNA of the CDR3: TGTGCCAGCAGTCCAACTAGCGTCGGTGAGCAGTTCTTC. Amino acid sequence: CASSPTSVGEQFF.